This T cell receptor beta chain was recovered during a study of Ad26.COV2.S vaccination and SARS-CoV-2 variants. CDR3 length: 15 amino acids. Between the trimmed V and J ends, which lost 5 bases and 0 bases, there was a span of 14 bases. The V gene's germline CDR1 is SGHNT and CDR2 YENEEA. Described treatment: roughly 19 received Ad26.COV2.S at low or high dose, single or two shots; about 5 received placebo; per-sample allocation not given. Collection of the samples took place on day 63 after the first injection of vaccine or placebo. Within Boston, the person who donated was an adult of 18-55 years. What was given as vaccine was an Ad26 vector encoding Wuhan-strain SARS-CoV-2 spike. Regarding this clone: As yet, its antigen is unknown.

TCRdb keeps only in-frame clones here, not all; method: immunoSEQ multiplex PCR. The repertoire holds about 400,000 clones, with 80% to 90% as singletons. Study-wide results and limits: Participants given vaccine showed non-spike TCR breadth similar to that of placebo recipients.

The material was peripheral blood, obtained in a trial of Ad26.COV2.S vaccine versus placebo. The clonotype comes from a person aged 18-60 years who received the Ad26.COV2.S COVID-19 vaccine or a placebo. The genes are TRBV11-3 and TRBJ2-7; D possibly uses TRBD1 or TRBD2 (6 bases each). The CDR3 sequence is CASSTHGGYSYEQYF. As DNA, the CDR3 is TGTGCCAGCAGCACCCACGGGGGCTACTCCTACGAGCAGTACTTC.